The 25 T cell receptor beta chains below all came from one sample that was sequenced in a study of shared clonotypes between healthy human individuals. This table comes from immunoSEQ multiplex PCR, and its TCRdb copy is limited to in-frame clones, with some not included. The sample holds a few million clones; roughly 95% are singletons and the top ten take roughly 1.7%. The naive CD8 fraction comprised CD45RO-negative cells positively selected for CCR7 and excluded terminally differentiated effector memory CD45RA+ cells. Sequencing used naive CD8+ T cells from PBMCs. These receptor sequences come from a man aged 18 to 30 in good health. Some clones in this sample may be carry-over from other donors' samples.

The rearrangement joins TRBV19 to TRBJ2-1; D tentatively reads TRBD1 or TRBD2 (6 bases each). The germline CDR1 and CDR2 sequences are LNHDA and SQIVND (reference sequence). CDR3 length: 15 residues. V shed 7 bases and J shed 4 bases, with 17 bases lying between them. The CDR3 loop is CASTPGASPYNEQFF. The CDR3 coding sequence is TGTGCCAGTACCCCGGGGGCCTCCCCTTACAATGAGCAGTTCTTC.

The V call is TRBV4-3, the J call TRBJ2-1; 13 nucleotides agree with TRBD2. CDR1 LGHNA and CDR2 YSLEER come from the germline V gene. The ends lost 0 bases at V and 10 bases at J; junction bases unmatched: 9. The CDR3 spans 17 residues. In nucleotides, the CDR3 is TGCGCCAGCAGCCAAGAGGGAACTAGCGGGAGGGCACCGGAGCAGTTCTTC. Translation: CASSQEGTSGRAPEQFF.

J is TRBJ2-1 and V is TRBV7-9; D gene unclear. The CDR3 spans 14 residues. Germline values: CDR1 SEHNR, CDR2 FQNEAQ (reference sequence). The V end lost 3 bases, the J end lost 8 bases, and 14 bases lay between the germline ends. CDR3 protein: CASSFVLIRDEQFF. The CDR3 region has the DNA TGTGCCAGCAGCTTTGTTCTGATCCGGGATGAGCAGTTCTTC. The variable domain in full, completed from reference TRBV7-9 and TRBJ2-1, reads DTGVSQNPRHKITKRGQNVTFRCDPISEHNRLYWYRQTLGQGPEFLTYFQNEAQLEKSRLLSDRFSAERPKGSFSTLEIQRTEQGDSAMYLCASSFVLIRDEQFFGPGTRLTVL.

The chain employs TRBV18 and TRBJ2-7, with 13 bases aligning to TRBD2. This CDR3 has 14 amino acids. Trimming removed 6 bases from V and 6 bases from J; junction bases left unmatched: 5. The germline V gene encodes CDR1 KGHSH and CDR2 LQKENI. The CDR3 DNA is TGTGCCAGCTCGGGGACTAGCGGGACATCCGAGCAGTACTTC. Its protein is CASSGTSGTSEQYF.

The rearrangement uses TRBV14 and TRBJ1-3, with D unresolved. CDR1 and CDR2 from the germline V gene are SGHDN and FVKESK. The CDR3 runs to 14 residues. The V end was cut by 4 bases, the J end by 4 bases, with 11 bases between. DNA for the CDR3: TGTGCCAGCAGCCCAGAGTGGGTCGGAAACACCATATATTTT. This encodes CASSPEWVGNTIYF.

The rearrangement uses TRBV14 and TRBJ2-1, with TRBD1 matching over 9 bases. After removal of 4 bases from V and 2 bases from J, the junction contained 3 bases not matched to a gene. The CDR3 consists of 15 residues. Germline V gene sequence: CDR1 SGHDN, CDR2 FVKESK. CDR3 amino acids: CASSPRQGAYNEQFF. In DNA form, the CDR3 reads TGTGCCAGCAGCCCTCGACAGGGGGCCTACAATGAGCAGTTCTTC.

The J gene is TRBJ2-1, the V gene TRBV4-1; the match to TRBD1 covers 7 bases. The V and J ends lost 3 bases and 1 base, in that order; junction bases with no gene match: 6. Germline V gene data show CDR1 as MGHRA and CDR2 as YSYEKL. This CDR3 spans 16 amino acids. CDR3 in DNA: TGCGCCAGCAGCCATCGACAGGGCAGGTCCTACAATGAGCAGTTCTTC. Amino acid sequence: CASSHRQGRSYNEQFF.

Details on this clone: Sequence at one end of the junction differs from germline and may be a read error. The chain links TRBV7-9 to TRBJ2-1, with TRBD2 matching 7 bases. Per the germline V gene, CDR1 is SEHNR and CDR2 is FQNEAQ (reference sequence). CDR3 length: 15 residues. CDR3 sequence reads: CASSPGEGLPGGQIF. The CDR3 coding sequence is TGTGCCAGCAGCCCGGGGGAGGGGCTCCCCGGAGGGCAGATCTTC. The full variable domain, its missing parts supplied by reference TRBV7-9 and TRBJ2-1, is DTGVSQNPRHKITKRGQNVTFRCDPISEHNRLYWYRQTLGQGPEFLTYFQNEAQLEKSRLLSDRFSAERPKGSFSTLEIQRTEQGDSAMYLCASSPGEGLPGGQIFGPGTRLTVL.

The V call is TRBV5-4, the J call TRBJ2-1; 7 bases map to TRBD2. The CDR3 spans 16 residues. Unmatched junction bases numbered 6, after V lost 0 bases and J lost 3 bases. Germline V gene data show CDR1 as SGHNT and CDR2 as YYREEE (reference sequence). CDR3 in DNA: TGTGCCAGCAGCTTGGGAGCGGGACTGAGCTACAATGAGCAGTTCTTC. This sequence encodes CASSLGAGLSYNEQFF.

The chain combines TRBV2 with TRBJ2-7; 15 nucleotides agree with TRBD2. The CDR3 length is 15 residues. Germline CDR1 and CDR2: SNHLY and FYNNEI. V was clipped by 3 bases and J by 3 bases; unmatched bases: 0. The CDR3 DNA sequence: TGTGCCAGCAGTGAGGGACTAGCGGGAGGCTACGAGCAGTACTTC. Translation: CASSEGLAGGYEQYF.

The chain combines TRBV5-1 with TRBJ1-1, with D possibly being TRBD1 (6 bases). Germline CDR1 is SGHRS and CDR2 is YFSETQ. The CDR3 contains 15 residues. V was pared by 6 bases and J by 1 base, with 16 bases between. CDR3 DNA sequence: TGCGCCAGCACCGGGGGCGCCTCTACGAACACTGAAGCTTTCTTT. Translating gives CASTGGASTNTEAFF. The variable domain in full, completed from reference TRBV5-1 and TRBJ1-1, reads KAGVTQTPRYLIKTRGQQVTLSCSPISGHRSVSWYQQTPGQGLQFLFEYFSETQRNKGNFPGRFSGRQFSNSRSEMNVSTLELGDSALYLCASTGGASTNTEAFFGQGTRLTVV.

Here the CDR3 DNA reads TGTGCCAGCACTTGGGGGCCAGTCAATCAGCCCCAGCATTTT. Residues: CASTWGPVNQPQHF. J is TRBJ1-5 and V is TRBV6-1; the D gene is possibly TRBD1 (6 bases). Germline loops: CDR1 MNHNS, CDR2 SASEGT. The CDR3 sequence is 14 residues long. V dropped 7 bases and J dropped 3 bases, with 13 bases sitting between them.

CDR3 DNA: TGCAGCGTCGGAGGAGCAGGCACAGATACGCAGTATTTT. It codes for CSVGGAGTDTQYF. The chain carries TRBV29-1 and TRBJ2-3; D is perhaps TRBD2 (5 bases). Germline V lookup: CDR1 SQVTM, CDR2 ANQGSEA. The CDR3 runs 13 residues. Trimming shortened V by 6 bases and J by 1 base, and 11 bases separated the two germline ends.

The DNA of the CDR3 is TGTGCCAGCAGTTTATGGGGCCATCGGGACTATGGCTACACCTTC. The encoded protein is CASSLWGHRDYGYTF. The rearrangement uses TRBV28 and TRBJ1-2; D unclear. V lost 0 bases and J lost 3, with 11 bases in between. Germline assignment: CDR1 MDHEN and CDR2 SYDVKM. This CDR3 spans 15 amino acids.

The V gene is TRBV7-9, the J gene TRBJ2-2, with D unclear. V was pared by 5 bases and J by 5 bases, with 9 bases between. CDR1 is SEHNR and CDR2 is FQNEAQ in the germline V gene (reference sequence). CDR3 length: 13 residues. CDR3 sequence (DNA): TGTGCCAGCAGCCCCTCAAGAACCGGGGAGCTGTTTTTT. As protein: CASSPSRTGELFF.

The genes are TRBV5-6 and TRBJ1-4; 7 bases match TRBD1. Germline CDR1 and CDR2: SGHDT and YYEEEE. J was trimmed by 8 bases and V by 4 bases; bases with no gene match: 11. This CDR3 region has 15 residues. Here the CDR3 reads CASSGNRDSKEKLFF. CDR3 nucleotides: TGTGCCAGCAGCGGTAACCGGGACAGTAAGGAAAAACTGTTTTTT.

DNA of the CDR3: TGTGCCAGCAGTGAAGGTCGGTTTTCCTACGAGCAGTACTTC. It specifies CASSEGRFSYEQYF. The gene calls are TRBV2 and TRBJ2-7; D not resolved. The V gene's germline CDR1 is SNHLY and CDR2 FYNNEI. V was trimmed by 1 base and J by 1 base, leaving 8 bases between them. The CDR3 is 14 amino acids.

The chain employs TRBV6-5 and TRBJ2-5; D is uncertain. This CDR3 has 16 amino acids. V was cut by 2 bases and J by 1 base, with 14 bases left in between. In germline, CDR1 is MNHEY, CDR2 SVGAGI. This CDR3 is CASSYVAESSQETQYF. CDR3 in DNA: TGTGCCAGCAGTTACGTGGCGGAGTCATCCCAAGAGACCCAGTACTTC.

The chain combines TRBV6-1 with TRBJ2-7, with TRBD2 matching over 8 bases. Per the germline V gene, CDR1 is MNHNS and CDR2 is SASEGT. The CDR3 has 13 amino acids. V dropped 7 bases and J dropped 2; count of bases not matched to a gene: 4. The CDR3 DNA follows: TGTGCCAGCACGGGAGGGCCCCCCTACGAGCAGTACTTC. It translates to CASTGGPPYEQYF.

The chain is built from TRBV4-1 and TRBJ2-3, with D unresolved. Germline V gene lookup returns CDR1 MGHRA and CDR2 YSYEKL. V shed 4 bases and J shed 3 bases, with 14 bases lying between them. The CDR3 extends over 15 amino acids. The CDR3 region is CASSLVASRTDTQYF. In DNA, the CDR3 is TGCGCCAGCAGCCTGGTAGCAAGCCGTACAGATACGCAGTATTTT.

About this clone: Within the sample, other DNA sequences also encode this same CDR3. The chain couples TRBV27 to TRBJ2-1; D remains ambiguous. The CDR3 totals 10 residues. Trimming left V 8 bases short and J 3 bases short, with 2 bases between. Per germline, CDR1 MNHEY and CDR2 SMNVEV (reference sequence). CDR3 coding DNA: TGTGCCAGCGGCTACAATGAGCAGTTCTTC. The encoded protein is CASGYNEQFF.

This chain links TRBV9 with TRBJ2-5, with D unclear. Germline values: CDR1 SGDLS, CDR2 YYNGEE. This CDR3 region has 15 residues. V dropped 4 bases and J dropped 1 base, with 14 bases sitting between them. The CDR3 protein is CASSRSGRLQETQYF. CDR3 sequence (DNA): TGTGCCAGCAGCCGCTCTGGGCGTCTCCAAGAGACCCAGTACTTC.

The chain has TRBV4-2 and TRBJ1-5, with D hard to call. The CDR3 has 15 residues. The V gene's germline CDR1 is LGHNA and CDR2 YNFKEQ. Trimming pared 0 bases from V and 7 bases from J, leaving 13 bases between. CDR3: CASSQDLGPPQPQHF. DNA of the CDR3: TGTGCCAGCAGCCAAGACCTCGGGCCCCCCCAGCCCCAGCATTTT.

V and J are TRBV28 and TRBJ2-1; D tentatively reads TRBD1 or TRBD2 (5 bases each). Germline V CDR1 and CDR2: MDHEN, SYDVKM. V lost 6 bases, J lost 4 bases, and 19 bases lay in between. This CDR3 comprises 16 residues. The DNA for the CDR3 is TGTGCCAGCAGCCCGCTGGGGCCAGGAGGATACAATGAGCAGTTCTTC. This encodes CASSPLGPGGYNEQFF.

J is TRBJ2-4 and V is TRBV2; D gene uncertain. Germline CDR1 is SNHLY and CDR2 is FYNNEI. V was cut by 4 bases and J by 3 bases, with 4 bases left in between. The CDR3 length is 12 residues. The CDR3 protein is CASSGIKNIQYF. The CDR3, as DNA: TGTGCCAGCAGTGGTATCAAAAACATTCAGTACTTC.